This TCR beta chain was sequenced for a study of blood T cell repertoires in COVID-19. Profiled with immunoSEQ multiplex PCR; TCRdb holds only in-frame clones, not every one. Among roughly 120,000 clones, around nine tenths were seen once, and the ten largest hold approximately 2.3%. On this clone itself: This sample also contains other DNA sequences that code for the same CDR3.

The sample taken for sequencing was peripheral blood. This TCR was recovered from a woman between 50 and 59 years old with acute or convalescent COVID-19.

The CDR3 nucleotides read TGTGCCAGCAGTAGCCGGGAGACCCAGTACTTC. Protein sequence: CASSSRETQYF. This chain joins TRBV2 and TRBJ2-5; D remains ambiguous. V lost 5 bases and J 5 bases, leaving 6 bases between the germline ends. The CDR3 length is 11 residues. Germline values: CDR1 SNHLY, CDR2 FYNNEI.